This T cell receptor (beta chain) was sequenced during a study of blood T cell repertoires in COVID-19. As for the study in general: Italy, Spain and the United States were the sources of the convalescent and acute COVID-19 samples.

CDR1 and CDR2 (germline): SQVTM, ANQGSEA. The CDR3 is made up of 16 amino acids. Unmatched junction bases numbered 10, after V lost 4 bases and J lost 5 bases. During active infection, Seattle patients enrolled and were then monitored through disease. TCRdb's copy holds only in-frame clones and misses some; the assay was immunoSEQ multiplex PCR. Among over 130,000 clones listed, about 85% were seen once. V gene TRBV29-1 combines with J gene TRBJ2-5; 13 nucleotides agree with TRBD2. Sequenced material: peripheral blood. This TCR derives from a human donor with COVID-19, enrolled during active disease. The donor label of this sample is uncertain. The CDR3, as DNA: TGCAGCGTTGGCCTTACTAGCGGGGGGGCCCGGGAGACCCAGTACTTC. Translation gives CSVGLTSGGARETQYF.